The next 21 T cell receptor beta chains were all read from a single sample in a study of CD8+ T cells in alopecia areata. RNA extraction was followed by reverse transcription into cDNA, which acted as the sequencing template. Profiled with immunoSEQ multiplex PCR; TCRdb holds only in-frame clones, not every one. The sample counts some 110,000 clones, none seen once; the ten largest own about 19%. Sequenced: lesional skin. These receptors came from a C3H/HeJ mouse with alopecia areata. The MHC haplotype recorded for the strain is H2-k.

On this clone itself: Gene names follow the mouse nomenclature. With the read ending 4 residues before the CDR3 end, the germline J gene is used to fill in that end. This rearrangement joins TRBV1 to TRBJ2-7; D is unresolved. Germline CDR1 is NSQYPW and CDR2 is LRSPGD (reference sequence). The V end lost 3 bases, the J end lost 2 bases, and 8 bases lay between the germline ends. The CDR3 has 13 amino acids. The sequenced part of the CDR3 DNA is TGCACCTGCAGTGCTAACTCTCCCTAT. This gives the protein CTCSANSPY. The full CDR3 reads CTCSANSPYEQYF.

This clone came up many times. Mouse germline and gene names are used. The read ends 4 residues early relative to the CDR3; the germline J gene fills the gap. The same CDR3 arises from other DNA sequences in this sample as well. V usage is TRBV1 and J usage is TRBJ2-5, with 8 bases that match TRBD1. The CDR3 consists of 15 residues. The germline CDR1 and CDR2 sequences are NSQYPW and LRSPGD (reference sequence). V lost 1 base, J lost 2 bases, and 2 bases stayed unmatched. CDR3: CTCSAGDRGQDTQYF. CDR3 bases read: TGCACCTGCAGTGCAGGAGACAGGGGCCAAGAC. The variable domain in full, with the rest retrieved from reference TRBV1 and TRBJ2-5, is VTLLEQNPRWRLVPRGQAVNLRCILKNSQYPWMSWYQQDLQKQLQWLFTLRSPGDKEVKSLPGADYLATRVTDTELRLQVANMSQGRTLYCTCSAGDRGQDTQYFGPGTRLLVL.

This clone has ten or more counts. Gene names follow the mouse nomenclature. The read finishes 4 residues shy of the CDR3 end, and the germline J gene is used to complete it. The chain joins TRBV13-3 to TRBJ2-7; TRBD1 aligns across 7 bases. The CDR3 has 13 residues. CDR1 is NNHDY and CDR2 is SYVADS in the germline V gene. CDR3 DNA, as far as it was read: TGTGCCAGCAGTGGGGGACAGAAATAT. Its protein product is CASSGGQKY. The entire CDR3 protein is CASSGGQKYEQYF.

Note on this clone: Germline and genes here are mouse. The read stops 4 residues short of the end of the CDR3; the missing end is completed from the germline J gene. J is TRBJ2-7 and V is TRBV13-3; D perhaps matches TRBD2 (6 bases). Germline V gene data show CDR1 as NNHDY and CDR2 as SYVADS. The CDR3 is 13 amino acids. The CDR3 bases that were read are TGTGCCAGCAGGGCCGGGACTTTTTAT. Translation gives CASRAGTFY. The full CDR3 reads CASRAGTFYEQYF.

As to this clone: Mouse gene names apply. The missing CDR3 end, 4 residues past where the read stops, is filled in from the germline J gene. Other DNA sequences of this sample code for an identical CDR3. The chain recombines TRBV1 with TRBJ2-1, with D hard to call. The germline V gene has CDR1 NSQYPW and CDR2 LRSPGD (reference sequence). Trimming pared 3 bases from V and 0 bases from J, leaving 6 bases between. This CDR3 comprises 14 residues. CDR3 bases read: TGCACCTGCAGTGCCAGCGGTAACTATGCT. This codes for CTCSASGNYA. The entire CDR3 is CTCSASGNYAEQFF.

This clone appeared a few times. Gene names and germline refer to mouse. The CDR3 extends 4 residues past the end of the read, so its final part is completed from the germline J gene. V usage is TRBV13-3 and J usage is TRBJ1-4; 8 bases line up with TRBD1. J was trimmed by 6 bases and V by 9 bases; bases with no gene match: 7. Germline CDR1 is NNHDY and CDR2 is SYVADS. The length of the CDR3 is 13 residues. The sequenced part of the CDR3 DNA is TGTGCCACCGACCAGGGGGCTCACGAA. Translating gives CATDQGAHE. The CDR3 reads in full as CATDQGAHERLFF.

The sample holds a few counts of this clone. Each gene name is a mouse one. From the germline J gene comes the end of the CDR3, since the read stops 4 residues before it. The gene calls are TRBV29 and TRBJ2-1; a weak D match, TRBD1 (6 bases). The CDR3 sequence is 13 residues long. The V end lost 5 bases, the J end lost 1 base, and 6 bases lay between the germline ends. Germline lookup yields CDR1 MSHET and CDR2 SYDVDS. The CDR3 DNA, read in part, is TGTGCTAGCAGTCAGGGGAACTATGCT. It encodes CASSQGNYA. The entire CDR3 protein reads CASSQGNYAEQFF.

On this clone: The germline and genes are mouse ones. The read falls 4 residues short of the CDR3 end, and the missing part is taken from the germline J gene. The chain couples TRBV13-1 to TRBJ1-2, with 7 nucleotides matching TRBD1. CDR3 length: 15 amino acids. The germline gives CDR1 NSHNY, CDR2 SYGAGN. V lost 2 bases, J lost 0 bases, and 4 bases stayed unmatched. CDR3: CASSDPGQPNSDYTF. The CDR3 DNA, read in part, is TGTGCCAGCAGTGACCCGGGACAGCCAAACTCC.

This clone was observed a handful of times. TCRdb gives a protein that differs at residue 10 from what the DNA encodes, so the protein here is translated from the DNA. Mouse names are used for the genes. The CDR3 reads CASRDRTGNTLYF. The CDR3 DNA, read in part, is TGTGCCAGCCGGGACAGAACTGGAAATACG. The chain has TRBV19 and TRBJ1-3; TRBD1 matches at 7 bases. The read stops 3 residues short of the end of the CDR3; the missing end is completed from the germline J gene. Germline V CDR1 and CDR2: FNHDT, SITEND (reference sequence). The CDR3 length is 13 residues. Trimming at V came to 7 bases and at J to 2 bases, leaving 3 bases not matched to a gene.

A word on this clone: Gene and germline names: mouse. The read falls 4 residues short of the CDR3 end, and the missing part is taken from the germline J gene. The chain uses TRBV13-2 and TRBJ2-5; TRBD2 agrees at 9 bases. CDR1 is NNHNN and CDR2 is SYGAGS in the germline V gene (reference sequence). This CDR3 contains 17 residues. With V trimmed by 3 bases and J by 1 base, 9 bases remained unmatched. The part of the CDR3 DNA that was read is TGTGCCAGCGGTGTTGTGGGGGGGCGCGGAGACCAAGAC. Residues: CASGVVGGRGDQD. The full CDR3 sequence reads CASGVVGGRGDQDTQYF.

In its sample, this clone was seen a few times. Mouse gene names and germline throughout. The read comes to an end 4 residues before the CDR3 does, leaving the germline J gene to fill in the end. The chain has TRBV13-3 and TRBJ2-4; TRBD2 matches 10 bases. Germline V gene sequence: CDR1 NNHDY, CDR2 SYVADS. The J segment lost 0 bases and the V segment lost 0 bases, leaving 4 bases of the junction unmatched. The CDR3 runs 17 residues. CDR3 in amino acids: CASSDAWTGGSQNTLYF. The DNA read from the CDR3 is TGTGCCAGCAGTGATGCCTGGACTGGGGGCAGTCAAAAC.

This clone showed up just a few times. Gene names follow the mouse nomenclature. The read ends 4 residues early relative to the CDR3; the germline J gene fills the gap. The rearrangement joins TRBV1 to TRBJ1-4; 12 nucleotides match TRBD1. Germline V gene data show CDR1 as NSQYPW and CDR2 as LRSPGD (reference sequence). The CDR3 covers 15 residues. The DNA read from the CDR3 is TGCACCTGCAGCCCCGGGACAGGGGGCAGCGAA. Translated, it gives CTCSPGTGGSE. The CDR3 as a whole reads CTCSPGTGGSERLFF.

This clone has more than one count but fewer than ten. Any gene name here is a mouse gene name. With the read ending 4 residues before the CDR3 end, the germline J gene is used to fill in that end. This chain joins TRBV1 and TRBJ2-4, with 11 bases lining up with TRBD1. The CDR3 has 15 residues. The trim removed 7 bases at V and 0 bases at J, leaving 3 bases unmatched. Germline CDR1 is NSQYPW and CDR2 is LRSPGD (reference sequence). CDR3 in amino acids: CTCTWDRGSQNTLYF. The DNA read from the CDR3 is TGCACCTGCACCTGGGACAGGGGGAGTCAAAAC.

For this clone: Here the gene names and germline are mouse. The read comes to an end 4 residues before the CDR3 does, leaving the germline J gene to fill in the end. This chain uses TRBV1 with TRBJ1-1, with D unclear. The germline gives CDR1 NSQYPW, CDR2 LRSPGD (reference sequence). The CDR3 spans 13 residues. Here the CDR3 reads CTCSADPQAEVFF. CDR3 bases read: TGCACCTGCAGTGCAGATCCGCAGGCA.

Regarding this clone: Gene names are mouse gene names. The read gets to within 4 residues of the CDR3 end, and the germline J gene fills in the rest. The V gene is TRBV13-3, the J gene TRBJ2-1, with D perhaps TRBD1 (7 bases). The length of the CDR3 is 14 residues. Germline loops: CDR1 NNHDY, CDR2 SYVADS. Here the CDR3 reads CASSDNKGAAEQFF. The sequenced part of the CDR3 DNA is TGTGCCAGCAGTGATAATAAGGGGGCGGCT.

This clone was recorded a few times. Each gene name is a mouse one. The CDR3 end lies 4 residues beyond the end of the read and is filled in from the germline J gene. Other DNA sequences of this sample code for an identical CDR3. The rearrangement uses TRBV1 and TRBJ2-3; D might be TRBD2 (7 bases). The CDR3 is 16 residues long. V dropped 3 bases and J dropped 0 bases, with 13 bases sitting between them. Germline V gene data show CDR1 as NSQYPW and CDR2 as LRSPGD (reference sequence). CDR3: CTCSAVGGQSAETLYF. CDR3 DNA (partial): TGCACCTGCAGTGCCGTGGGGGGCCAGAGTGCAGAA.

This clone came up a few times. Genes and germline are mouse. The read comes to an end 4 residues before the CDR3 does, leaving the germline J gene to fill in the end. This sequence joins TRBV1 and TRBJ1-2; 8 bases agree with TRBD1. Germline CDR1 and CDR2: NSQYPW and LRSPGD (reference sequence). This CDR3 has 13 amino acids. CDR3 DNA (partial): TGCACCTGCAGTGCCAGGGGGCTGTCC. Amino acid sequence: CTCSARGLS. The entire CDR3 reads CTCSARGLSDYTF.

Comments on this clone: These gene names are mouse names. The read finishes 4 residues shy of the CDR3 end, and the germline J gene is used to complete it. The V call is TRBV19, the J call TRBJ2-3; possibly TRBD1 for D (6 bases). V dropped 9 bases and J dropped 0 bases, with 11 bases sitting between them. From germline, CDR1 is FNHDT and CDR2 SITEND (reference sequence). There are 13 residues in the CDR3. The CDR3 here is CAIGTQSAETLYF. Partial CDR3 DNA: TGTGCCATCGGGACACAGAGTGCAGAA.

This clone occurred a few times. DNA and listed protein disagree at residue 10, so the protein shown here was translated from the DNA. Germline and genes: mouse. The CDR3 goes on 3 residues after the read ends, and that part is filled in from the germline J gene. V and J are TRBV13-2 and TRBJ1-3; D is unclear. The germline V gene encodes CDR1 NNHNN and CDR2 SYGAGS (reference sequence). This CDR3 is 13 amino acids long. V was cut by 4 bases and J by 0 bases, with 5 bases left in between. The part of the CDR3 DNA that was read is TGTGCCAGCGGTTCCCATTCTGGAAATACG. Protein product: CASGSHSGNT. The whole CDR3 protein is CASGSHSGNTLYF.

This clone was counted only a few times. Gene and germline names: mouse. The CDR3 spells CTCSADWGALNTLYF. CDR3 DNA (partial): TGCACCTGCAGTGCAGACTGGGGGGCTCTAAAC. The chain carries TRBV1 and TRBJ2-4; 8 bases align to TRBD2. The read ends 4 residues before the CDR3 terminus; that terminus is restored from the germline J gene. CDR1 is NSQYPW and CDR2 is LRSPGD in the germline V gene (reference sequence). The CDR3 extends over 15 amino acids.

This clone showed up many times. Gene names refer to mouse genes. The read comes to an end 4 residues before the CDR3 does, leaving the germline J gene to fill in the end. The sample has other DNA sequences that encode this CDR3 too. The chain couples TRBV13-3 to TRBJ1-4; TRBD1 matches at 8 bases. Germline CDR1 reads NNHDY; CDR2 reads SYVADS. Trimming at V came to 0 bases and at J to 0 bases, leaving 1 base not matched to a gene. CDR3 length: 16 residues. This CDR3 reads CASSDGQGISNERLFF. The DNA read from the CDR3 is TGTGCCAGCAGTGATGGACAGGGGATTTCCAACGAA.